The 22 T cell receptor beta chains below come from one sample, sequenced in a study of Ad26.COV2.S vaccination and SARS-CoV-2 variants. Profiled with immunoSEQ multiplex PCR; TCRdb holds only in-frame clones, not every one. The data show over 250,000 clones, roughly 86% seen once. Treatment meaning: some 19 received Ad26.COV2.S at low or high dose, single or two shots; about 5 received placebo; per-sample allocation not given. At day 63 after the first vaccine or placebo injection, samples were drawn. Here the sequenced sample was peripheral blood, taken in a trial of Ad26.COV2.S vaccine versus placebo. The source of these receptors is a person between 18 and 65 years old who received the Ad26.COV2.S COVID-19 vaccine or a placebo.

This chain uses TRBV5-6 with TRBJ2-5, with D possibly matching TRBD2 (6 bases). The CDR3 loop spans 13 amino acids. Trimming removed 5 bases at V and 4 bases at J, with 12 bases between. CDR1 SGHDT and CDR2 YYEEEE come from the germline V gene. CDR3 amino acids: CASSTAGRETQYF. In nucleotides, the CDR3 is TGTGCCAGCAGTACGGCGGGACGAGAGACCCAGTACTTC.

The J gene is TRBJ1-1, the V gene TRBV10-1; D ambiguous. V was trimmed by 6 bases and J by 3 bases, leaving 14 bases between them. Germline CDR1 WNHNN, CDR2 SYGVQD (reference sequence). The CDR3 is made up of 14 amino acids. CDR3 nucleotides: TGCGCCAGCAGCAACCTGTTGGGCGACACTGAAGCTTTCTTT. It translates to CASSNLLGDTEAFF.

The chain is built from TRBV6-1 and TRBJ1-2, with a weak D call TRBD1 (5 bases). V was clipped by 0 bases and J by 0 bases, with 8 bases between them. Germline assignment: CDR1 MNHNS and CDR2 SASEGT. The CDR3 has 15 amino acids. This chain's CDR3 is CASSEALGANYGYTF. CDR3 coding DNA: TGTGCCAGCAGTGAAGCGCTAGGGGCTAACTATGGCTACACCTTC.

J is TRBJ1-5 and V is TRBV6-2 or TRBV6-3; D gene ambiguous. The CDR3 consists of 13 residues. Trimming stripped 1 base from V and 7 bases from J, with 8 bases between. Germline loops: CDR1 MNHEY, CDR2 SVGEGT. DNA of the CDR3: TGTGCCAGCAGTTACTGGATGGGCCAGCCCCAGCATTTT. This encodes CASSYWMGQPQHF.

The chain is built from TRBV4-1 and TRBJ1-2; D is unclear. Trimming pared 3 bases from V and 4 bases from J, leaving 9 bases between. This CDR3 contains 13 residues. Looked up from germline, CDR1 is MGHRA and CDR2 is YSYEKL. The CDR3 DNA follows: TGCGCCAGCAGCCACGACGGTGCCTATGGCTACACCTTC. It translates to CASSHDGAYGYTF.

V gene TRBV24-1 combines with J gene TRBJ1-5; D not resolved. Germline lookup yields CDR1 KGHDR and CDR2 SFDVKD. Trimming stripped 3 bases from V and 7 bases from J, with 9 bases between. This CDR3 region has 13 residues. The CDR3 is CATSDPPTQPQHF. Written as DNA, the CDR3 is TGTGCCACCAGTGATCCCCCCACGCAGCCCCAGCATTTT.

The J gene is TRBJ2-3, the V gene TRBV27; 11 positions agree with TRBD2. J gave up 2 bases and V 7 bases, and 11 bases lay outside the gene matches. CDR3 length: 17 residues. The V gene's germline CDR1 is MNHEY and CDR2 SMNVEV (reference sequence). CDR3 loop: CASTKLGLAADTDTQYF. The CDR3 DNA follows: TGTGCCAGCACCAAACTGGGACTAGCGGCTGACACAGATACGCAGTATTTT.

The chain recombines TRBV6-1 with TRBJ2-7, with D unresolved. CDR1 and CDR2 (germline): MNHNS, SASEGT. The CDR3 has 13 residues. Trimming took off 1 base at V and 5 bases at J, with 9 bases between the two ends. The CDR3 region is CASSEVMYNEQYF. Here the CDR3 DNA reads TGTGCCAGCAGTGAAGTGATGTACAACGAGCAGTACTTC.

With respect to this clone: One junction end disagrees with the germline gene, perhaps due to a read error. The chain employs TRBV4-1 and TRBJ2-3; 7 bases agree with TRBD1. The CDR3 totals 14 residues. CDR1 is MGHRA, CDR2 YSYEKL, per germline. The CDR3 loop is CASSQVSSRRDSLF. The CDR3 DNA sequence: TGCGCCAGCAGCCAAGTCAGTTCTCGCCGGGACAGCCTCTTT.

With regard to this clone: An end of the junction differs from the germline gene, which may be a read error. The chain uses TRBV7-2 and TRBJ2-7, with 7 bases matching TRBD1. Germline V gene sequence: CDR1 SGHTA, CDR2 FQGNSA. There are 14 residues in the CDR3. The chain's CDR3 is CASSLEWRAGGYNF. CDR3 bases: TGTGCCAGCAGCTTAGAGTGGCGGGCAGGGGGTTATAACTTC.

V usage is TRBV7-6 and J usage is TRBJ1-4, with 10 nucleotides matching TRBD1. The CDR3 has 13 residues. V shed 6 bases, J shed 9 bases, and the junction held 4 bases outside the gene matches. Germline V lookup: CDR1 SGHVS, CDR2 FNYEAQ. CDR3 nucleotides: TGTGCCAGCAGGCCGGGACAGGGGAAAAAACTGTTTTTT. It specifies CASRPGQGKKLFF.

This rearrangement joins TRBV4-2 to TRBJ2-1, with 10 bases fitting TRBD2. V was pared by 4 bases and J by 6 bases, with 6 bases of the junction left unmatched. Germline CDR1 is LGHNA and CDR2 is YNFKEQ. The CDR3 covers 15 residues. CDR3 in amino acids: CASSPSGRAANEQFF. For the CDR3, the DNA is TGTGCCAGCAGCCCGAGCGGGAGGGCCGCCAATGAGCAGTTCTTC.

The V and J genes are TRBV5-4 and TRBJ1-1, with D possibly being TRBD1 (6 bases). This CDR3 contains 14 residues. The germline V and J ends were trimmed by 4 bases and 1 base, with 11 bases remaining between them. Germline loops: CDR1 SGHNT, CDR2 YYREEE (reference sequence). The CDR3 loop reads CASSRRGGNTEAFF. For the CDR3, the DNA is TGTGCCAGCAGCCGTAGGGGGGGGAACACTGAAGCTTTCTTT.

The chain couples TRBV5-1 to TRBJ2-1; 7 bases agree with TRBD1. Germline V CDR1 and CDR2: SGHRS, YFSETQ. The junction had 2 bases not matched to a gene; V was cut back by 2 bases and J by 6 bases. There are 13 residues in the CDR3. CDR3 amino acids: CASSFAGGNEQFF. The CDR3 nucleotides read TGCGCCAGCAGCTTCGCAGGGGGCAATGAGCAGTTCTTC.

For the CDR3, the DNA is TGTGCCAGCAGCCGCGGGGGCCCCCATTGGAATGAGCAGTTCTTC. Its protein product is CASSRGGPHWNEQFF. The chain carries TRBV7-6 and TRBJ2-1; a weak D match, TRBD2 (7 bases). Germline CDR1 reads SGHVS; CDR2 reads FNYEAQ. This CDR3 is 15 amino acids long. Trimming removed 5 bases from V and 7 bases from J, with 18 bases in between.

V usage is TRBV11-2 and J usage is TRBJ2-1; D possibly corresponds to TRBD2 (7 bases). The germline gives CDR1 SGHAT, CDR2 FQNNGV. The CDR3 is 19 residues long. The V end was cut by 5 bases, the J end by 3 bases, with 26 bases between. CDR3 in DNA: TGTGCCAGCAGCGGGGGGGGAAGAACAGGGAAGTCGGTCTACAATGAGCAGTTCTTC. It specifies CASSGGGRTGKSVYNEQFF.

The chain is built from TRBV3-1 (or the pseudogene TRBV3-2) and TRBJ2-3; the match to TRBD2 covers 7 bases. This CDR3 is 17 amino acids long. Germline V gene data show CDR1 as LGHDT and CDR2 as YNNKEL (reference sequence). Trimming at V came to 0 bases and at J to 6 bases, leaving 12 bases not matched to a gene. In nucleotides, the CDR3 is TGTGCCAGCAGCCAAGACAATCTGCGGGAGACCGTCGATACGCAGTATTTT. The encoded protein is CASSQDNLRETVDTQYF.

CDR3 loop: CASSPDSYGYTF. In DNA form, the CDR3 reads TGTGCCAGCAGCCCGGACAGCTATGGCTACACCTTC. This sequence joins TRBV27 and TRBJ1-2; maybe TRBD1 (6 bases). The CDR3 is made up of 12 amino acids. Germline V gene sequence: CDR1 MNHEY, CDR2 SMNVEV (reference sequence). Trimming removed 6 bases from V and 4 bases from J, with 9 bases in between.

The chain uses TRBV5-1 and TRBJ1-2; TRBD1 agrees at 7 bases. The CDR3 has 13 residues. CDR1 and CDR2 (germline): SGHRS, YFSETQ. The trim removed 4 bases at V and 8 bases at J, leaving 8 bases unmatched. CDR3 sequence (DNA): TGCGCCAGCAGCCCGAGGGACAGTGGGGGCTACACCTTC. It translates to CASSPRDSGGYTF.

The V and J genes are TRBV7-8 and TRBJ1-1; D is possibly TRBD1 (6 bases). Trimming removed 4 bases at V and 6 bases at J, with 27 bases between. CDR1 is SGHVS, CDR2 FQNEAQ, per germline. The CDR3 loop spans 18 amino acids. CDR3 sequence (DNA): TGTGCCAGCAGCTCCGGCACTCCCGTCCAGAAAAACAGGGCTGAAGCTTTCTTT. It encodes CASSSGTPVQKNRAEAFF.

This rearrangement joins TRBV30 to TRBJ2-2; TRBD2 matches at 7 bases. CDR1 and CDR2 (germline): GTSNPN, SVGIG (reference sequence). The junction had 8 bases not matched to a gene; V was cut back by 5 bases and J by 2 bases. This CDR3 has 15 amino acids. Here the CDR3 DNA reads TGTGCCTGGGTCCCCGGGACTACCAACACCGGGGAGCTGTTTTTT. It encodes CAWVPGTTNTGELFF.

The chain carries TRBV19 and TRBJ1-1; 8 nucleotides agree with TRBD1. CDR1 LNHDA and CDR2 SQIVND come from the germline V gene (reference sequence). CDR3 length: 15 amino acids. The ends lost 4 bases at V and 6 bases at J; junction bases unmatched: 10. CDR3 sequence (DNA): TGTGCCAGTAGTACCTTCGGACAGGGTTATGCTGAAGCTTTCTTT. Its protein product is CASSTFGQGYAEAFF.